This TCR beta chain appears in the sequencing data of a study of T-cell memory formation after mild COVID-19. Germline values: CDR1 KGHDR, CDR2 SFDVKD. The CDR3 runs to 15 residues. The V end was cut by 3 bases, the J end by 5 bases, with 14 bases between. This clonotype was counted a few times. TCRdb processed the 5' RACE reads anew with MiXCR; each CDR3 protein has one entry. The sample has approximately 230,000 distinct CDR3 sequences, about 16% seen once. The clonotype originates from a young man who had mild COVID-19 (a few samples of this study predate the infection). Cell type and time point are not known. This chain joins TRBV24-1 and TRBJ2-3; D may be TRBD2 (5 bases). Sequencing input: PBMCs or a T cell subset sorted from them (not recorded which). The CDR3 region has the DNA TGTGCCACCAGTGATCCGGCGGGCGTAGGAGATACGCAGTATTTT. Translation: CATSDPAGVGDTQYF.